The source of this T cell receptor beta chain is a study of cytomegalovirus exposure and HLA in healthy donors. Regarding this clone: Its cognate antigen is unknown.

Study results and limitations: Several of the most significant clusters were apparently associated with common viral pathogens in a later analysis.

Trimming took 8 bases from V and 3 from J; bases not matched to a gene: 12. Germline CDR1 and CDR2: MNHEY and SMNVEV (reference sequence). The CDR3 contains 15 residues. The PCR contained 60 Vbeta and 13 Jbeta primers. Sequencing used immunoSEQ multiplex PCR; TCRdb keeps in-frame clones, though not all of them. Of about 120,000 clones listed, about four fifths are singletons. Sequencing input: PBMCs. V usage is TRBV27 and J usage is TRBJ2-7; 8 nucleotides agree with TRBD2. The receptor comes from a woman younger than 45 in good health and CMV-seronegative. The DNA for the CDR3 is TGTGCCAGCGGCTTAGGCGGGAGGCCCTTCTACGAGCAGTACTTC. Translation gives CASGLGGRPFYEQYF.